This TCR beta chain was recovered during a study of CD8+CD57+ T cells in acquired aplastic anemia. All sequencing subjects had displayed CD8+CD57+ cell expansion on flow cytometry. Profiles of TCR beta VDJ and CDR3 were generated from a genomic DNA template. TCRdb passed the reads through MiXCR, listing each CDR3 protein once. The sample lists about 180,000 distinct CDR3 sequences, nearly 50% occurring once. The CDR3 is made up of 15 amino acids. The germline V gene has CDR1 SGDLS and CDR2 YYNGEE. With 7 bases clipped from V and 5 bases from J, the junction kept 12 bases outside the gene matches. General observations from the study: The study identified roughly 31 CD8+ CDR3 sequences shared by patients and controls.

About this clonotype: What it binds is unknown.

This TCR was sampled from a human donor with aplastic anemia. V usage is TRBV9 and J usage is TRBJ2-1; 7 positions match TRBD1. The material sequenced was sorted CD4+, CD8+, or CD8+CD57+ T cells (not recorded which) from PBMCs. CDR3 nucleotide sequence: TGTGCCAGCTCACGACAGGGCGGGTGGAACAATGAGCAGTTCTTC. Its protein is CASSRQGGWNNEQFF.